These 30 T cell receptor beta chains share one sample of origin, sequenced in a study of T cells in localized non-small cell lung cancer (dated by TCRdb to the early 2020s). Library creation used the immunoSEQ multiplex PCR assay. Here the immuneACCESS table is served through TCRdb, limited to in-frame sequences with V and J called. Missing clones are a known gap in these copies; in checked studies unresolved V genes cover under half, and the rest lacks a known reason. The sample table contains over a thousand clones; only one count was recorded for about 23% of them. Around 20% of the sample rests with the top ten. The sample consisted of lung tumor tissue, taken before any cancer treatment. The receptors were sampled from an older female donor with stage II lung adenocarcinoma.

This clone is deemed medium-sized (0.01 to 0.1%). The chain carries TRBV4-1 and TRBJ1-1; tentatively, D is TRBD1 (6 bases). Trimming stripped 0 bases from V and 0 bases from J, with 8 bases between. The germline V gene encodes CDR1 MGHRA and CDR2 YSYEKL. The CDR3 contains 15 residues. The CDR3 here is CASSQEGQMNTEAFF. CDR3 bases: TGCGCCAGCAGCCAAGAAGGACAGATGAACACTGAAGCTTTCTTT.

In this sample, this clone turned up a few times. CDR3 residues: CASRHLGAGRNTEAFF. DNA for the CDR3: TGTGCCAGCAGGCACCTAGGGGCTGGGAGGAACACTGAAGCTTTCTTT. V usage is TRBV6-8 and J usage is TRBJ1-1, with D possibly matching TRBD1 (5 bases). The germline V and J ends were trimmed by 6 bases and 1 base, with 18 bases remaining between them. Per the germline V gene, CDR1 is MNHGY and CDR2 is SAAAGT. The CDR3 is made up of 16 amino acids.

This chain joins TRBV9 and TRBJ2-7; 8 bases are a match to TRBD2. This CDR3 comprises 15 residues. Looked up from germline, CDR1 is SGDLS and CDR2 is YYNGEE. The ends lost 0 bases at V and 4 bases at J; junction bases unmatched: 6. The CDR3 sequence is CASSVAAGGGYEQYF. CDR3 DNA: TGTGCCAGCAGCGTAGCGGCGGGGGGAGGATACGAGCAGTACTTC.

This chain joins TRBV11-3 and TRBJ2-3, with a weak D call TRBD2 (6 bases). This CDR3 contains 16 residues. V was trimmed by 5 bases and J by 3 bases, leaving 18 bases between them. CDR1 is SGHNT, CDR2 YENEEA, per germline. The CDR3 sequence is CASSHRRGMGTDTQYF. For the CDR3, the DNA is TGTGCCAGCAGCCACCGCCGGGGGATGGGGACAGATACGCAGTATTTT.

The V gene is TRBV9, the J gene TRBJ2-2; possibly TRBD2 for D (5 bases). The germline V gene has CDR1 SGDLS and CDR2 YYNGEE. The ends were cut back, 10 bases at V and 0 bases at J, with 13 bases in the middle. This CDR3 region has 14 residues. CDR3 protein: CALRETANTGELFF. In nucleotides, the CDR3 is TGTGCCCTACGGGAAACCGCGAACACCGGGGAGCTGTTTTTT.

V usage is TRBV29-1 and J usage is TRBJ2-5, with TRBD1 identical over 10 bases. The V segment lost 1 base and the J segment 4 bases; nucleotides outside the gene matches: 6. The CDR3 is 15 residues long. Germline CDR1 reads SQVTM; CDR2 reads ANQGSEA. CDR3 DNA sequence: TGCAGCGTTGAAGGACAGGGGGCTCGTCGAGAGACCCAGTACTTC. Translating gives CSVEGQGARRETQYF.

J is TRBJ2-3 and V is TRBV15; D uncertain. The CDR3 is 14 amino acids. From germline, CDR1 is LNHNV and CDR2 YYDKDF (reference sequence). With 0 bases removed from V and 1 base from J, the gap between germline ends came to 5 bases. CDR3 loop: CATSRDIGTDTQYF. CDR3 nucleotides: TGTGCCACCAGCAGAGACATTGGCACAGATACGCAGTATTTT.

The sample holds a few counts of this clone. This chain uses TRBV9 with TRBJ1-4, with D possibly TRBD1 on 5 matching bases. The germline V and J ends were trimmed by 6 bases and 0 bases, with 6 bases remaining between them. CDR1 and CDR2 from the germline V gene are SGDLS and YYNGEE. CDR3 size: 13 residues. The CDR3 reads CASKGPTNEKLFF. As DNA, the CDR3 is TGTGCCAGCAAGGGGCCAACTAATGAAAAACTGTTTTTT.

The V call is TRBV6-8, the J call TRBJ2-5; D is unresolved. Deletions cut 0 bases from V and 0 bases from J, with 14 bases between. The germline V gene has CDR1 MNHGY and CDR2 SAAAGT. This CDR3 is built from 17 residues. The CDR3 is CASSYSALLPDQETQYF. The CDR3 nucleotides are TGTGCCAGCAGTTACTCGGCTCTTCTCCCCGACCAAGAGACCCAGTACTTC.

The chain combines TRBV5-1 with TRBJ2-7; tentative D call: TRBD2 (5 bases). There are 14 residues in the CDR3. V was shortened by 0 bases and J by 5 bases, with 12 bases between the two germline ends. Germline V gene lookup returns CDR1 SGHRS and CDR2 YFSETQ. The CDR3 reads CASSLDRGSDEQYF. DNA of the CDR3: TGCGCCAGCAGCTTGGATCGGGGATCGGACGAGCAGTACTTC.

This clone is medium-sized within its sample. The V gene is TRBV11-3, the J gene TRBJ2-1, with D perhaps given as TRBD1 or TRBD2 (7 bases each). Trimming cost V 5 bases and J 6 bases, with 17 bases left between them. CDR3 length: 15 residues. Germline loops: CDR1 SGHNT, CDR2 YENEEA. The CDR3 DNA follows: TGTGCCAGCAGCCCCAGCGGGACAGAGGGCAATGAGCAGTTCTTC. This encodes CASSPSGTEGNEQFF.

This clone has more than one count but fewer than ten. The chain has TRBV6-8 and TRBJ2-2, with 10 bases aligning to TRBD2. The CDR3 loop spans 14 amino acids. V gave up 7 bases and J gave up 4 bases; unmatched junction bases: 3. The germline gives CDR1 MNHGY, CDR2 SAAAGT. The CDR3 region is CASNIAGGTGELFF. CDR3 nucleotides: TGTGCCAGCAATATAGCGGGAGGCACCGGGGAGCTGTTTTTT.

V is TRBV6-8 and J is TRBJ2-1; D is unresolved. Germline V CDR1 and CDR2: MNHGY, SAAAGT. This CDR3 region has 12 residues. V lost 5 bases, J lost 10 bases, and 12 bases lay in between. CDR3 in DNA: TGTGCCAGCAGTACAGTAGCCTTAGAGCAGTTCTTC. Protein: CASSTVALEQFF.

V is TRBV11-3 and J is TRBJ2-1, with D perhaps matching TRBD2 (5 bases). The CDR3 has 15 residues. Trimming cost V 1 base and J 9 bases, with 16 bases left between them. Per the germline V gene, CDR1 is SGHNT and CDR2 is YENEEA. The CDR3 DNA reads TGTGCCAGCAGCTTAGTCGCTAGCTCCGGAGGTGAGCAGTTCTTC. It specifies CASSLVASSGGEQFF.

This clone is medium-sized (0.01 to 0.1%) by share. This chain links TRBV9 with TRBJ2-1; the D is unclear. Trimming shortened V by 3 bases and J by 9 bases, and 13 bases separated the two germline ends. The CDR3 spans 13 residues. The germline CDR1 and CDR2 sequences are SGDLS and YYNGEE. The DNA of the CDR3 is TGTGCCAGCAGCGGTAGTTGGCTCGGTGAGCAGTTCTTC. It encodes CASSGSWLGEQFF.

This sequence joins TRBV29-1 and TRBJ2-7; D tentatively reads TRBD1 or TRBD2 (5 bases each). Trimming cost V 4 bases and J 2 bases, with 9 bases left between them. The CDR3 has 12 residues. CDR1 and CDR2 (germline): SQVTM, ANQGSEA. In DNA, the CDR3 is TGCAGCGTTGGGGACGGGACCTACGAGCAGTACTTC. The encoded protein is CSVGDGTYEQYF.

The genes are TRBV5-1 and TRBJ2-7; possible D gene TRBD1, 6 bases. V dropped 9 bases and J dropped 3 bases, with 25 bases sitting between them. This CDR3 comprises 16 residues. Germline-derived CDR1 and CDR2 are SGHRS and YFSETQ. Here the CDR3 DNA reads TGCGCCACCCATCACGCGCCGGGACAAAAGTACTACGAGCAGTACTTC. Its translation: CATHHAPGQKYYEQYF.

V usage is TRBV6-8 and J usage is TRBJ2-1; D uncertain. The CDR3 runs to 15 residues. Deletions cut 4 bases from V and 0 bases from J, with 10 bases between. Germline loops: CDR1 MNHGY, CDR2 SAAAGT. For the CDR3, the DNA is TGTGCCAGCAGTTTTAGTTTTAGCTCCTACAATGAGCAGTTCTTC. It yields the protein CASSFSFSSYNEQFF.

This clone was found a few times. The CDR3, as DNA: TGTGCCAGCAGCTCGCCAGCGGGAGCAGTAGGTGAGCAGTTCTTC. This gives the protein CASSSPAGAVGEQFF. This rearrangement joins TRBV11-3 to TRBJ2-1; TRBD2 matches 8 bases. The J segment lost 9 bases and the V segment lost 4 bases, leaving 11 bases of the junction unmatched. Germline V gene sequence: CDR1 SGHNT, CDR2 YENEEA. The CDR3 covers 15 residues.

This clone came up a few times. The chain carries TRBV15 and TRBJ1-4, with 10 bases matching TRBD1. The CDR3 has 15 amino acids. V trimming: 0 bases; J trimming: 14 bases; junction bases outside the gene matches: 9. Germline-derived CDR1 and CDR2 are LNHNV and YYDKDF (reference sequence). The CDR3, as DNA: TGTGCCACCAGCAGAGATCCCGGGACAGGGGTTAGGCTGTTTTTT. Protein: CATSRDPGTGVRLFF. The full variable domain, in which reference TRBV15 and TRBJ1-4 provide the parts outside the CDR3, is DAMVIQNPRYQVTQFGKPVTLSCSQTLNHNVMYWYQQKSSQAPKLLFHYYDKDFNNEADTPDNFQSRRPNTSFCFLDIRSPGLGDTAMYLCATSRDPGTGVRLFFGSGTQLSVL.

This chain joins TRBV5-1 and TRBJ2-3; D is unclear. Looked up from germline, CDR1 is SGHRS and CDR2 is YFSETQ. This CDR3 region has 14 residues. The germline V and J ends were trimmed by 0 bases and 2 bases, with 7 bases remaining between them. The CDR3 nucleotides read TGCGCCAGCAGCTTGGACCAACACACAGATACGCAGTATTTT. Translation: CASSLDQHTDTQYF.

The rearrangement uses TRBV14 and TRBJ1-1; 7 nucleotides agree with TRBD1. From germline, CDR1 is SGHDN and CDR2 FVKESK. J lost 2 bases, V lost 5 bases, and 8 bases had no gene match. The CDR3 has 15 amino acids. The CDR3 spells CASSALGGGNTEAFF. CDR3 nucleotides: TGTGCCAGCAGCGCATTAGGGGGCGGTAACACTGAAGCTTTCTTT.

CDR3 nucleotides: TGTGCCAGCAGCTCCCCTGAGCGGGAGGGAGCCGGGGAGCTGTTTTTT. It specifies CASSSPEREGAGELFF. J is TRBJ2-2 and V is TRBV11-3; TRBD2 aligns across 10 bases. Germline lookup yields CDR1 SGHNT and CDR2 YENEEA. The CDR3 is 16 residues long. The V gene end was trimmed by 4 bases and the J gene end by 6 bases; junction bases not matched to a gene: 8.

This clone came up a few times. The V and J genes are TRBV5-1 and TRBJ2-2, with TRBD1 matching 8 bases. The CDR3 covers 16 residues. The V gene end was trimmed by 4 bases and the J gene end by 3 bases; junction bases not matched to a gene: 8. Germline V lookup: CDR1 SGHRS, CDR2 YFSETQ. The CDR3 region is CASSLPGGADTGELFF. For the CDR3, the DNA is TGCGCCAGCAGCCTGCCAGGGGGCGCGGACACCGGGGAGCTGTTTTTT.

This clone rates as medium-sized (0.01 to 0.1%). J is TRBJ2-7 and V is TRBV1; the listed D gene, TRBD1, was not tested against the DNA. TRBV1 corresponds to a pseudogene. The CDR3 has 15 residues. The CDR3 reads CASSPQSTGNAEQYF. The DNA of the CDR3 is TGCGCCAGCAGCCCACAAAGTACAGGGAATGCCGAGCAGTACTTC.

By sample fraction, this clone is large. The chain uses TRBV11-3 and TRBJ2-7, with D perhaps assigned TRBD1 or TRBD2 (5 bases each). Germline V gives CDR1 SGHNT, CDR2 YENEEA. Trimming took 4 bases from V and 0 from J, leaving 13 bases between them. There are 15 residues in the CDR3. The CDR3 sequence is CASSSTRDGSYEQYF. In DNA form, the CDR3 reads TGTGCCAGCAGCTCCACTCGGGACGGCTCCTACGAGCAGTACTTC.

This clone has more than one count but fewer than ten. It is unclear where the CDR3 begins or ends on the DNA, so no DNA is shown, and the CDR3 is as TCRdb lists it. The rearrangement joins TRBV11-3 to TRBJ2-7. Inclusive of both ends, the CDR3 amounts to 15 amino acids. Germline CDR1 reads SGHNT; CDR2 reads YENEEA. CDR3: CASSFGPGESYEQYF.

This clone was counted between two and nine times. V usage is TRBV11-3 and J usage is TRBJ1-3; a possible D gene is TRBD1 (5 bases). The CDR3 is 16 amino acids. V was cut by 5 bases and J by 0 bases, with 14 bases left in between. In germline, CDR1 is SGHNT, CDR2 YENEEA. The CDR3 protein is CASSLARGSSGNTIYF. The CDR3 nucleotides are TGTGCCAGCAGCCTTGCGAGGGGAAGCTCTGGAAACACCATATATTTT.

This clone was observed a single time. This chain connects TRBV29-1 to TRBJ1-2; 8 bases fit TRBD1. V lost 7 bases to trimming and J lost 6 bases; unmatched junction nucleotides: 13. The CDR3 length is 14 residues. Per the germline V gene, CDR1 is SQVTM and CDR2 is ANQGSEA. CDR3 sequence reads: CSARLMTGVDGYTF. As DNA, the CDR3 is TGCAGCGCCCGTCTTATGACAGGGGTGGATGGCTACACCTTC.

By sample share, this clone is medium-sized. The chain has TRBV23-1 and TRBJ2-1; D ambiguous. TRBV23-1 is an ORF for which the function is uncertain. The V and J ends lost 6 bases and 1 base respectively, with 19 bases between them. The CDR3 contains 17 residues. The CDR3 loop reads CASSQDRRVGSYNEQFF. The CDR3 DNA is TGCGCCAGCAGCCAAGATAGACGGGTAGGGTCCTACAATGAGCAGTTCTTC.